This TCR beta chain was captured by sequencing in a study of radiotherapy plus CTLA-4 blockade in lung cancer. This CDR3 is built from 13 residues. From germline, CDR1 is SGHRS and CDR2 YFSETQ. Trimming stripped 4 bases from V and 6 bases from J, with 10 bases between. Only in-frame clones appear in the TCRdb table, and some are missing; sequencing was by immunoSEQ multiplex PCR. The sample yields some 52,000 clones, 65% to 85% seen once. This TCR came from a human donor with non-small cell lung cancer who had a partial response to radiotherapy plus ipilimumab. The rearrangement uses TRBV5-1 and TRBJ2-2, with no clear D. Sequenced material: peripheral blood, taken from a patient treated with radiotherapy plus ipilimumab. In nucleotides, the CDR3 is TGCGCCAGCAGCGTTAGTGTGTCCGGGGAGCTGTTTTTT. Residues: CASSVSVSGELFF.